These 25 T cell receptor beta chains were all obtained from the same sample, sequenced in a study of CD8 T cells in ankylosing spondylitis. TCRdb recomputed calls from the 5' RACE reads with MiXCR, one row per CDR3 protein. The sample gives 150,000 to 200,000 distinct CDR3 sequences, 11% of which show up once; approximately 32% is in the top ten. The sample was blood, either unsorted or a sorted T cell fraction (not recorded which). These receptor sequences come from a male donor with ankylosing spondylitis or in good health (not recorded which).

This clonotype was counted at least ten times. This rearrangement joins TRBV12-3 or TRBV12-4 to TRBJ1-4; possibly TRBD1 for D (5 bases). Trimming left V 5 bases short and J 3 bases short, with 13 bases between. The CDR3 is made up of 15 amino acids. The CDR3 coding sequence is TGTGCCAGCAGTCCTACCGGGACCCCTAATGAAAAACTGTTTTTT. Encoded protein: CASSPTGTPNEKLFF.

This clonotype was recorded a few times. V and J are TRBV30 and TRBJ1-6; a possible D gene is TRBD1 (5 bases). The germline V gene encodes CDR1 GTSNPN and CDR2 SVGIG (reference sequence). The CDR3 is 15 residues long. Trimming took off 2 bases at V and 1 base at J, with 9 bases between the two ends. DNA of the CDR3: TGTGCCTGGAGTACCCAGGGATCCTATAATTCACCCCTCCACTTT. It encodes CAWSTQGSYNSPLHF.

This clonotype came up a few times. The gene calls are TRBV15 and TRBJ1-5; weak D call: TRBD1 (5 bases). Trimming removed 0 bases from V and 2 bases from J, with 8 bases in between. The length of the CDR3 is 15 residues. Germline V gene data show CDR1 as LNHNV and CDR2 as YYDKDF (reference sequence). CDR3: CATSRDLGGNQPQHF. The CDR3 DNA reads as TGTGCCACCAGCAGAGATTTGGGGGGCAATCAGCCCCAGCATTTT.

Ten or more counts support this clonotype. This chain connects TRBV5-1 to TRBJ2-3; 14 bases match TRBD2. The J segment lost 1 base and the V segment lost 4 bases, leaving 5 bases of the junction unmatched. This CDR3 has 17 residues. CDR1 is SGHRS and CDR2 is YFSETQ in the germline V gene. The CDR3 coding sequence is TGCGCCAGCAGCCCGGGACTAGCGGGAGTGGGCACAGATACGCAGTATTTT. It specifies CASSPGLAGVGTDTQYF.

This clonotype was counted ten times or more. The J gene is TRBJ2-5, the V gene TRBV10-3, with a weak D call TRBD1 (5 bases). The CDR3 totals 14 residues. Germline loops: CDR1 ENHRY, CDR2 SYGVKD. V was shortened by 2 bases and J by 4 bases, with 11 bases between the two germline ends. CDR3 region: CAISEGQGGETQYF. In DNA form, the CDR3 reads TGTGCCATCAGTGAGGGTCAGGGCGGAGAGACCCAGTACTTC.

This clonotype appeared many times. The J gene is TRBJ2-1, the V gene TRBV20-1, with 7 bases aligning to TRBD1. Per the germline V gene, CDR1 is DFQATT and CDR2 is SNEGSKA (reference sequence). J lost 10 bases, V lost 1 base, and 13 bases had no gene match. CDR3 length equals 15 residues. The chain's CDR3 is CSARGSGDRHKEQFF. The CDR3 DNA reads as TGCAGTGCTAGAGGATCCGGGGACAGACATAAAGAGCAGTTCTTC.

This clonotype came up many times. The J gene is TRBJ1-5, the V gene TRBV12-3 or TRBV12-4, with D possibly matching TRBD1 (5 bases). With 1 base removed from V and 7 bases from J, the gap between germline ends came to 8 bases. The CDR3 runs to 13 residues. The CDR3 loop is CASSLEGSQPQHF. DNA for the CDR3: TGTGCCAGCAGTTTAGAGGGGTCCCAGCCCCAGCATTTT.

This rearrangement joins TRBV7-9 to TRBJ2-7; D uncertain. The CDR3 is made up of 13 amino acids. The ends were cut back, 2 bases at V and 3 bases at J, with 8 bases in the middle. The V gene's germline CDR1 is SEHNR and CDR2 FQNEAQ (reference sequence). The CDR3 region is CASSLSGNYEQYF. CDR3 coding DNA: TGTGCCAGCAGCTTATCCGGAAACTACGAGCAGTACTTC.

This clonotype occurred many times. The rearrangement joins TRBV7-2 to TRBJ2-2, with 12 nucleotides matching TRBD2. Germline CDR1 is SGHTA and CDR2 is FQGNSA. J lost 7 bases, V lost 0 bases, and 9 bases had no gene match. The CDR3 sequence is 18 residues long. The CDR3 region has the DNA TGTGCCAGCAGCTTAGCCCCGACTAGCGGGAGTAGGGACGGGGAGCTGTTTTTT. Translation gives CASSLAPTSGSRDGELFF.

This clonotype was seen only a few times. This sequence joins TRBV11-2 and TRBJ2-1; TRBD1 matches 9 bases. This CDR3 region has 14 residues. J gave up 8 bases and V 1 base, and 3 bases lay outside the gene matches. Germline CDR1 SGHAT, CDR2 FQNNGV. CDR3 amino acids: CASSLAGQGHEQFF. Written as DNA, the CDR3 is TGTGCCAGCAGCTTAGCGGGACAGGGTCATGAGCAGTTCTTC. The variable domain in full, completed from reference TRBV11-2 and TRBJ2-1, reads EAGVAQSPRYKIIEKRQSVAFWCNPISGHATLYWYQQILGQGPKLLIQFQNNGVVDDSQLPKDRFSAERLKGVDSTLKIQPAKLEDSAVYLCASSLAGQGHEQFFGPGTRLTVL.

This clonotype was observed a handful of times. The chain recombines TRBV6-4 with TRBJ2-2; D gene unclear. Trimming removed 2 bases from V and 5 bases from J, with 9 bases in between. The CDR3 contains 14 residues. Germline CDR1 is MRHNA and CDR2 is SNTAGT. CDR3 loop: CASSDVPGTGELFF. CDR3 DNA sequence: TGTGCCAGCAGTGACGTGCCTGGGACCGGGGAGCTGTTTTTT.

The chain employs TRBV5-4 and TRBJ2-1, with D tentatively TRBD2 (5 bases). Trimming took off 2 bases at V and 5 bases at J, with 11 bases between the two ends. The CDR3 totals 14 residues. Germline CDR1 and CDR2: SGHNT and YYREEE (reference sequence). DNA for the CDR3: TGTGCCAGCAGCTTTAGGAGGCCCAACAATGAGCAGTTCTTC. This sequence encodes CASSFRRPNNEQFF.

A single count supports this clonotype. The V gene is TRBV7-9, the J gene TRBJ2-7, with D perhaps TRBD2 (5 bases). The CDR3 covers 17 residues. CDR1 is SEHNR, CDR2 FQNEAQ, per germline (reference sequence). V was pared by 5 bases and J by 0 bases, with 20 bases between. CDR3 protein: CASSPILVRDYSYEQYF. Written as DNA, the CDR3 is TGTGCCAGCAGCCCTATCCTAGTGAGGGATTACTCCTACGAGCAGTACTTC.

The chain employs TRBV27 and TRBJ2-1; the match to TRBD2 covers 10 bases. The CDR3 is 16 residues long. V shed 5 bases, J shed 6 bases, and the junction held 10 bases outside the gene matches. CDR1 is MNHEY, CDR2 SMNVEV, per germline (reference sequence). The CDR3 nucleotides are TGTGCCAGCAGTCCCCTGGCCAGCGGGGGGGCCAATGAGCAGTTCTTC. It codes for CASSPLASGGANEQFF.

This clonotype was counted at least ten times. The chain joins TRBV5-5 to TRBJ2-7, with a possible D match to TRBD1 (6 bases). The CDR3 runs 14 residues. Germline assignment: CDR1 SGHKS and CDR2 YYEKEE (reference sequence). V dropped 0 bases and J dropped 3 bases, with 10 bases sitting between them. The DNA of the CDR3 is TGTGCCAGCAGCTTGGCCACAGGGCACTACGAGCAGTACTTC. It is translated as CASSLATGHYEQYF.

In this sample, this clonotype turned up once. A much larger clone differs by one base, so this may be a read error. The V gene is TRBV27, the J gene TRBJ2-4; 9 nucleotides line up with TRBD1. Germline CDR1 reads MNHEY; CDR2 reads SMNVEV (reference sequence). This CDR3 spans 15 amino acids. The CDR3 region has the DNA TGTACCAGCAAAAGGCGGGGACAGGGCAAAAACATTCAGTACTTC. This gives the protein CTSKRRGQGKNIQYF.

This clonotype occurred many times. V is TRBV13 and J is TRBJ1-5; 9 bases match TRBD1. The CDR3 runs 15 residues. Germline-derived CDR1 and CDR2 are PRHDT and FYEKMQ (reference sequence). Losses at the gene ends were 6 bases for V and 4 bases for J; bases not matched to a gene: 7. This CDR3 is CASSLAGTGNQPQHF. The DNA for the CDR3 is TGTGCCAGCAGTCTCGCCGGGACAGGGAATCAGCCCCAGCATTTT. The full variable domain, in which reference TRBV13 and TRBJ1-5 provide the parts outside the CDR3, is AAGVIQSPRHLIKEKRETATLKCYPIPRHDTVYWYQQGPGQDPQFLISFYEKMQSDKGSIPDRFSAQQFSDYHSELNMSSLELGDSALYFCASSLAGTGNQPQHFGDGTRLSIL.

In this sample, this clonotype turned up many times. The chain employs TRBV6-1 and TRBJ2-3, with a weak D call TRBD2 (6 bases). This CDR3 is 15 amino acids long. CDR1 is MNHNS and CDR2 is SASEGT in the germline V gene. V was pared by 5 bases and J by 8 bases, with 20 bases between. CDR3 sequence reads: CASSPPGRGTGTQYF. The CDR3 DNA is TGTGCCAGCAGTCCCCCGGGGCGGGGTACGGGTACGCAGTATTTT.

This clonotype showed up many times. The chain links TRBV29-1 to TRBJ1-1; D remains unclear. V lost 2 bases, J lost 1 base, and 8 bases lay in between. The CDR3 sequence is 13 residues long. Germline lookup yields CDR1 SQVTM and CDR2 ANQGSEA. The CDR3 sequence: CSVENGENTEAFF. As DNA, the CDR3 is TGCAGCGTTGAAAACGGAGAGAACACTGAAGCTTTCTTT.

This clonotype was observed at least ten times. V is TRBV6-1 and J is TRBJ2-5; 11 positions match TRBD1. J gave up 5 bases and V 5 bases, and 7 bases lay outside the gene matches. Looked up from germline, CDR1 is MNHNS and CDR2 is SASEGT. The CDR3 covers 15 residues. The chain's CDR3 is CASSRGQGVLETQYF. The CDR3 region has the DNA TGTGCCAGCAGTAGGGGACAGGGGGTTCTGGAGACCCAGTACTTC.

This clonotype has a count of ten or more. CDR3 loop: CSATGVTRSSGNTIYF. In DNA form, the CDR3 reads TGCAGCGCGACGGGGGTTACCCGGTCCTCTGGAAACACCATATATTTT. The rearrangement links TRBV29-1 to TRBJ1-3; D possibly corresponds to TRBD1 (5 bases). V lost 7 bases and J lost 0, with 19 bases in between. CDR1 and CDR2 (germline): SQVTM, ANQGSEA. This CDR3 contains 16 residues.

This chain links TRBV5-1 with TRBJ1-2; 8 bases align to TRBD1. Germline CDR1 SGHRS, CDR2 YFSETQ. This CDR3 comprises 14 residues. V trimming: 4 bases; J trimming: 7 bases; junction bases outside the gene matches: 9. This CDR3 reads CASSTGDRTFGYTF. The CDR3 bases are TGCGCCAGCAGCACCGGGGACAGGACTTTTGGCTACACCTTC. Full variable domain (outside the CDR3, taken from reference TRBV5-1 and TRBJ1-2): KAGVTQTPRYLIKTRGQQVTLSCSPISGHRSVSWYQQTPGQGLQFLFEYFSETQRNKGNFPGRFSGRQFSNSRSEMNVSTLELGDSALYLCASSTGDRTFGYTFGSGTRLTVV.

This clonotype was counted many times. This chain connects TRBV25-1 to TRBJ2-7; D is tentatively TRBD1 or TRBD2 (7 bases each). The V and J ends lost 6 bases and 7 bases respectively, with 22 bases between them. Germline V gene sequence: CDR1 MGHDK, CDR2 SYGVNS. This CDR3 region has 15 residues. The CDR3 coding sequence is TGTGCCAGCAGCACCGCGACAGGGACGGGGGGAGAGCAGTACTTC. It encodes CASSTATGTGGEQYF.

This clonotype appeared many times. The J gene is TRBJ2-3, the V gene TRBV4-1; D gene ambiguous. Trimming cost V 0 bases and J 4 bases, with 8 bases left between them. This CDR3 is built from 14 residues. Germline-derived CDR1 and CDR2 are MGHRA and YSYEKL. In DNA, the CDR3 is TGCGCCAGCAGCCAAGATCCCCGGGCAGATACGCAGTATTTT. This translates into CASSQDPRADTQYF.

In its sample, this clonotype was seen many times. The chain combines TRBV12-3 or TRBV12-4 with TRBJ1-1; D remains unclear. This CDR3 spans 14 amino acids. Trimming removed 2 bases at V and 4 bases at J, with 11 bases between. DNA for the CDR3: TGTGCCAGCAGTTTAAGTGTGGGAGGCACTGAAGCTTTCTTT. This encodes CASSLSVGGTEAFF.